This entry concerns a single T cell receptor beta chain. Its antigen is not identified. The data were obtained in a study of T cell repertoires in cytomegalovirus infection. As for the study in general: Public TCR beta signatures were indicative of both CMV infection and a matching HLA type.

General study points: Clonotype analysis showed dominance of the ex vivo response by HLA-C-restricted CMV-specific TCR beta clonotypes.

TCRdb recomputed calls from the reads with MiXCR, one row per CDR3 protein. The top ten clones hold approximately 44% of a sample with 230,000 or so distinct CDR3 sequences, around 15% of them seen once. Per germline, CDR1 SGDLS and CDR2 YYNGEE. The CDR3 spans 17 residues. The germline V and J ends were trimmed by 0 bases and 0 bases, with 12 bases remaining between them. The receptor was derived from a human donor in good health (CMV status not recorded). Some clones in this sample may be carry-over from other donors' samples. The rearrangement uses TRBV9 and TRBJ1-4; D is undetermined. The sample consisted of CD8+ T cells from PBMCs. As DNA, the CDR3 is TGTGCCAGCAGCGTAGGCACCCAGGTGGCAACTAATGAAAAACTGTTTTTT. Protein sequence: CASSVGTQVATNEKLFF.